The clone carrying this T cell receptor (beta chain) was observed a few times. Its target is unknown. Germline assignment: CDR1 MNHEY and CDR2 SVGEGT. CDR3 size: 12 residues. V dropped 4 bases and J dropped 7; count of bases not matched to a gene: 3. The sample comes from a study of T cell responses to AZD1222 COVID-19 vaccine. Whole-study results and caveats: With two AZD1222 doses given, Spike-specific TCR breadth and depth both rose. Donors were chiefly white British, with a greater number of females, and clonal diversity was perhaps underestimated.

This table comes from immunoSEQ multiplex PCR, and its TCRdb copy is limited to in-frame clones, with some not included. Of approximately 88,000 clones in the sample, approximately 88% were seen once. The chain links TRBV6-2 or TRBV6-3 to TRBJ1-2; 7 bases fit TRBD1. The receptor's source is an adult who received the AZD1222 COVID-19 vaccine. Source: peripheral blood, taken 28 days after the second AZD1222 dose. Here the CDR3 reads CASSSGQSGYTF. The CDR3, as DNA: TGTGCCAGCAGTTCGGGACAGAGTGGCTACACCTTC.